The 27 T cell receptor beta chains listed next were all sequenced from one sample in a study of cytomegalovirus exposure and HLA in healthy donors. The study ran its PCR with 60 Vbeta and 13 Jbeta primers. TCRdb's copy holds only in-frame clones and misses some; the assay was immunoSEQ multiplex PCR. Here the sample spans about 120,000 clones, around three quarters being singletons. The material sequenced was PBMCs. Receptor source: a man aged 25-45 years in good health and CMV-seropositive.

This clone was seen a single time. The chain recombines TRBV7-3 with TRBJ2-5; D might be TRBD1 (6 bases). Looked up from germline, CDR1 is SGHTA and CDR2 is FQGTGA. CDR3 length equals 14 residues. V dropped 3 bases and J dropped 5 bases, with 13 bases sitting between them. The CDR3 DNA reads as TGTGCCAGCAGCTTGCAGGGGCCGGGGGAGACCCAGTACTTC. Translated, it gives CASSLQGPGETQYF.

CDR3 nucleotides: TGTGCCAGCAGTTCCCTAGGCGGGAGGTACAATGAGCAGTTCTTC. Translation gives CASSSLGGRYNEQFF. This chain uses TRBV27 with TRBJ2-1, with 8 bases aligning to TRBD2. V trimming: 4 bases; J trimming: 4 bases; junction bases outside the gene matches: 6. The length of the CDR3 is 15 residues. Germline V lookup: CDR1 MNHEY, CDR2 SMNVEV (reference sequence).

CDR3 region: CASSEGREGLRDTQYF. The DNA for the CDR3 is TGTGCCAGCAGTGAAGGTCGGGAGGGGCTAAGAGATACGCAGTATTTT. J is TRBJ2-3 and V is TRBV6-1; 8 bases match TRBD2. V lost 1 base to trimming and J lost 5 bases; unmatched junction nucleotides: 8. The CDR3 loop spans 16 amino acids. The germline V gene encodes CDR1 MNHNS and CDR2 SASEGT.

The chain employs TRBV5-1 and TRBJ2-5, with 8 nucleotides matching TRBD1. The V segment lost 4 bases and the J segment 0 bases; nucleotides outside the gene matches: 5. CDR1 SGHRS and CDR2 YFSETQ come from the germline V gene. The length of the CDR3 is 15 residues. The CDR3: CASSRQGRYQETQYF. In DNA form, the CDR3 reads TGCGCCAGCAGCAGACAGGGGCGCTACCAAGAGACCCAGTACTTC. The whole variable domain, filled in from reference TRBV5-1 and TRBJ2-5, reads KAGVTQTPRYLIKTRGQQVTLSCSPISGHRSVSWYQQTPGQGLQFLFEYFSETQRNKGNFPGRFSGRQFSNSRSEMNVSTLELGDSALYLCASSRQGRYQETQYFGPGTRLLVL.

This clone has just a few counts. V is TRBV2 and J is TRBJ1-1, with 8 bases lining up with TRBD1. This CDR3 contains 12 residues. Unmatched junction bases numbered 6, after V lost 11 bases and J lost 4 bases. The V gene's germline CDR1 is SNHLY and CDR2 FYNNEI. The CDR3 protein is CAGDRGGTEAFF. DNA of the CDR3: TGTGCCGGCGACAGGGGTGGCACTGAAGCTTTCTTT.

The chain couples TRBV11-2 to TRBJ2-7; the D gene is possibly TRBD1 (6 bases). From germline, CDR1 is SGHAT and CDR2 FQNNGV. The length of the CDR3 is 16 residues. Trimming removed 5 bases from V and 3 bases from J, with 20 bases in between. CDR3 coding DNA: TGTGCCAGCAGCCCCTCCGGACAGATCCCCTACTACGAGCAGTACTTC. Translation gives CASSPSGQIPYYEQYF.

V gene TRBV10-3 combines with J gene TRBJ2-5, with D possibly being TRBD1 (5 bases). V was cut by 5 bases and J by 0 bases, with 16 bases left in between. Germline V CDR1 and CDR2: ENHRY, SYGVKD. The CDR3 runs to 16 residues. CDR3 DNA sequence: TGTGCCATCAGTCATTTTAAGACAGCGTACCAAGAGACCCAGTACTTC. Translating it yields CAISHFKTAYQETQYF.

CDR3 sequence (DNA): TGCGCCAGCAGCGGCGGGACTAGCGGGCCTGGGGGCCAAGAGACCCAGTACTTC. It yields the protein CASSGGTSGPGGQETQYF. The chain joins TRBV5-1 to TRBJ2-5; 12 bases line up with TRBD2. This CDR3 contains 18 residues. J was trimmed by 1 base and V by 4 bases; bases with no gene match: 11. Germline CDR1 reads SGHRS; CDR2 reads YFSETQ.

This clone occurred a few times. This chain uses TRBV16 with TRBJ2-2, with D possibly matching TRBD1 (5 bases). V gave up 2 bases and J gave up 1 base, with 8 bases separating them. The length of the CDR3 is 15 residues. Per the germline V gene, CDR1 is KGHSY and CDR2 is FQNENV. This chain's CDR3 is CASSQTTGNTGELFF. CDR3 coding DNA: TGTGCCAGCAGCCAAACCACAGGGAACACCGGGGAGCTGTTTTTT.

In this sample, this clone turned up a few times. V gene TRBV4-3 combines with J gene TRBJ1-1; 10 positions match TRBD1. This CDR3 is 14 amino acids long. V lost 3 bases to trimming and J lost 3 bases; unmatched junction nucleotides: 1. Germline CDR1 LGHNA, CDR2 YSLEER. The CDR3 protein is CASSHGTGDTEAFF. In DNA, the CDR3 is TGCGCCAGCAGCCACGGGACAGGGGACACTGAAGCTTTCTTT.

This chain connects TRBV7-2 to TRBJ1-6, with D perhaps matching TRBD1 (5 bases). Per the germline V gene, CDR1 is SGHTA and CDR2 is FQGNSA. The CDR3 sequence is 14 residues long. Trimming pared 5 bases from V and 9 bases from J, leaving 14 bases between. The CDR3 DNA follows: TGTGCCAGCAGCCCTCTGCAGGGCGTTTCACCCCTCCACTTT. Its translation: CASSPLQGVSPLHF.

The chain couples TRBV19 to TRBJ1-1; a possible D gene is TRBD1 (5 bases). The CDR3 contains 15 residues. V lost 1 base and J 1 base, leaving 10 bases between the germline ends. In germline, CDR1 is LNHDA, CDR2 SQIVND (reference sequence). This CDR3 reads CASSIGEGPNTEAFF. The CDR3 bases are TGTGCCAGTAGTATAGGGGAGGGGCCGAACACTGAAGCTTTCTTT.

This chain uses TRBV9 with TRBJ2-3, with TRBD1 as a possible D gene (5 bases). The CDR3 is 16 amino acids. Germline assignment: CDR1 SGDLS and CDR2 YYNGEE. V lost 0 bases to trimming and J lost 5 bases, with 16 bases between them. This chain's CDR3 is CASSVALDSWVDTQYF. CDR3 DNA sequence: TGTGCCAGCAGCGTAGCTCTAGACAGCTGGGTAGATACGCAGTATTTT.

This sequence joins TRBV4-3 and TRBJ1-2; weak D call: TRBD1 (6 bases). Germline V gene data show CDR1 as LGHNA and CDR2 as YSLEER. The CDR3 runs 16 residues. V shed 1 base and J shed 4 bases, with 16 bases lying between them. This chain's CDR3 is CASSQVATDRFYGYTF. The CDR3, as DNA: TGCGCCAGCAGCCAAGTCGCTACAGACAGGTTCTATGGCTACACCTTC.

The CDR3 is CASSRGAGMNTEAFF. As DNA, the CDR3 is TGCGCCAGCAGCCGAGGGGCGGGGATGAACACTGAAGCTTTCTTT. The chain employs TRBV5-1 and TRBJ1-1, with D possibly being TRBD1 (5 bases). The ends were cut back, 4 bases at V and 0 bases at J, with 13 bases in the middle. This CDR3 contains 15 residues. Germline CDR1 is SGHRS and CDR2 is YFSETQ.

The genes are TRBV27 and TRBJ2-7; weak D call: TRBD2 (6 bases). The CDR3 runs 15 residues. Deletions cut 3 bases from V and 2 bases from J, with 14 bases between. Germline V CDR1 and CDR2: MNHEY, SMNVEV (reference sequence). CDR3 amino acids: CASSFRAGRAYEQYF. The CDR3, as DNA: TGTGCCAGCAGTTTCCGAGCGGGCCGGGCCTACGAGCAGTACTTC.

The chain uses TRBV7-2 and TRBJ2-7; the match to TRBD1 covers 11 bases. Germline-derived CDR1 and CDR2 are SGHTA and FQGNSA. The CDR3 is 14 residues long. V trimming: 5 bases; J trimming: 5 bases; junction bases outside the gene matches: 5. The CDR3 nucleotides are TGTGCCAGCAGCGCGGACAGGGGGCGAAACGAGCAGTACTTC. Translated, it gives CASSADRGRNEQYF. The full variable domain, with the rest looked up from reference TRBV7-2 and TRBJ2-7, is GAGVSQSPSNKVTEKGKDVELRCDPISGHTALYWYRQSLGQGLEFLIYFQGNSAPDKSGLPSDRFSAERTGGSVSTLTIQRTQQEDSAVYLCASSADRGRNEQYFGPGTRLTVT.

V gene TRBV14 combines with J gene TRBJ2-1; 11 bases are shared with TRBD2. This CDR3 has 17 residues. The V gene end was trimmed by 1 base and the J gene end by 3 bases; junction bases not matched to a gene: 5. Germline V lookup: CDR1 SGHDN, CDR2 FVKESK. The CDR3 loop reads CASSQGPSGGYYNEQFF. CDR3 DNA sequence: TGTGCCAGCAGCCAAGGGCCTAGCGGGGGGTACTACAATGAGCAGTTCTTC. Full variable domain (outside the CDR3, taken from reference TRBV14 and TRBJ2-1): EAGVTQFPSHSVIEKGQTVTLRCDPISGHDNLYWYRRVMGKEIKFLLHFVKESKQDESGMPNNRFLAERTGGTYSTLKVQPAELEDSGVYFCASSQGPSGGYYNEQFFGPGTRLTVL.

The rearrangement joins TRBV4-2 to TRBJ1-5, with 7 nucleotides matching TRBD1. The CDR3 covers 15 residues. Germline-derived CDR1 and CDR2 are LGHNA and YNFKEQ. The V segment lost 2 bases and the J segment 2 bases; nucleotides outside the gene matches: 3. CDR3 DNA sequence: TGTGCCAGCAGCCAAACAGGGGAACGCAATCAGCCCCAGCATTTT. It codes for CASSQTGERNQPQHF.

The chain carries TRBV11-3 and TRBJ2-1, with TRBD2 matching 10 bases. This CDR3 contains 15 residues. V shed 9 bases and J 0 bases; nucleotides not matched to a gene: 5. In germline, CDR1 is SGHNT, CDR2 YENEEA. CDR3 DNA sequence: TGTGCCAGAGGGGCTAGCGGGAGCTCCTACAATGAGCAGTTCTTC. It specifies CARGASGSSYNEQFF.

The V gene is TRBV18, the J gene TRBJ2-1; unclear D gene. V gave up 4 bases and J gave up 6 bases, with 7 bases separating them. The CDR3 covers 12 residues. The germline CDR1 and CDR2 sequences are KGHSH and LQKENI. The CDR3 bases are TGTGCCAGCTCACTAGTTAGCAATGAGCAGTTCTTC. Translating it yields CASSLVSNEQFF.

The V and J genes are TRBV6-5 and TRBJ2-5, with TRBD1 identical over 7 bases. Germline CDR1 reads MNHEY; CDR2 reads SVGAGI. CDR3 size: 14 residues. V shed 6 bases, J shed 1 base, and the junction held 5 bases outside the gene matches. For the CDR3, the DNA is TGTGCCAGCAGACAGGGGACGGGCCAAGAGACCCAGTACTTC. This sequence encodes CASRQGTGQETQYF.

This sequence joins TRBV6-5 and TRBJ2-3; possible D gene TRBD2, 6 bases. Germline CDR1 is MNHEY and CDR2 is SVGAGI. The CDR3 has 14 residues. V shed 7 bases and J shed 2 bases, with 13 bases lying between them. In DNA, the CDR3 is TGTGCCAGCACCTACGCGCGGGACACAGATACGCAGTATTTT. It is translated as CASTYARDTDTQYF.

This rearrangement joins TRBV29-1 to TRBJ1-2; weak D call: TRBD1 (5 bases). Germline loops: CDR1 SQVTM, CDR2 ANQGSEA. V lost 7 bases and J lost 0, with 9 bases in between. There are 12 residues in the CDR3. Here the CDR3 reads CSATATNYGYTF. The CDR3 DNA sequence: TGCAGCGCGACAGCCACTAACTATGGCTACACCTTC. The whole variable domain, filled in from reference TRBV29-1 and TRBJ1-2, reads SAVISQKPSRDICQRGTSLTIQCQVDSQVTMMFWYRQQPGQSLTLIATANQGSEATYESGFVIDKFPISRPNLTFSTLTVSNMSPEDSSIYLCSATATNYGYTFGSGTRLTVV.

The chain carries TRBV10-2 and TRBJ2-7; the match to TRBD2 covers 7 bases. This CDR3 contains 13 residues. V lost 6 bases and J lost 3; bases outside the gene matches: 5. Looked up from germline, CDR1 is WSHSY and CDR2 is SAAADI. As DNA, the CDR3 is TGCGCCAGCAGGGGGGGGTCGAACTACGAGCAGTACTTC. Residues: CASRGGSNYEQYF.

The CDR3 DNA follows: TGTGCCAGCAGTTTCAGGGGGCCGTATGAAAAACTGTTTTTT. Encoded protein: CASSFRGPYEKLFF. This chain joins TRBV27 and TRBJ1-4; 8 bases fit TRBD1. The V and J ends lost 3 bases and 6 bases, in that order; junction bases with no gene match: 3. Germline V CDR1 and CDR2: MNHEY, SMNVEV (reference sequence). This CDR3 spans 14 amino acids.

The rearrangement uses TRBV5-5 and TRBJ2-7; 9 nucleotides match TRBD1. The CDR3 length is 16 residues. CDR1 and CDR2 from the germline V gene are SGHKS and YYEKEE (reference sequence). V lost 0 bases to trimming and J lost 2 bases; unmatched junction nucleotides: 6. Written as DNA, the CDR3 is TGTGCCAGCAGCTTGGTAGGACAGGGGATTACCTACGAGCAGTACTTC. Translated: CASSLVGQGITYEQYF.